The clone carrying this T cell receptor (beta chain) was counted many times. The antigen remains unidentified. These data originate in a study of T-cell reconstitution after alpha-beta-depleted transplantation in children. Overall study results and limits: Where some patients showed high TCRbeta diversity at day 60, it came from recipient T cells and thymic progenitors that had survived. By about two months after transplant, alpha-beta T cells reportedly arose from several hundred graft clones that had expanded. One year after transplant, T-cell counts and diversity came mostly from newly produced T cells.

The germline V gene has CDR1 SEHNR and CDR2 FQNEAQ (reference sequence). The CDR3 spans 15 residues. V was clipped by 5 bases and J by 3 bases, with 17 bases between them. This sample's TCRbeta library carried unique molecular identifier barcodes. TCRdb re-derived calls from the PCR reads in MiXCR, one entry per CDR3 protein. Of approximately 170,000 distinct CDR3 sequences listed, 11% are singletons. Sequences were derived from PBMCs, sampled before TCRalphabeta/CD19-depleted stem cell transplant. This TCR was sampled from a boy under 10 years old with acute myeloid leukemia, due to receive a stem cell transplant. V and J are TRBV7-9 and TRBJ2-7, with D possibly matching TRBD2 (6 bases). CDR3 DNA sequence: TGTGCCAGCAGCCCAGTAGTGGGAGGAGACTACGAGCAGTACTTC. Amino acids: CASSPVVGGDYEQYF. Drawing the rest from reference TRBV7-9 and TRBJ2-7, the complete variable domain is DTGVSQNPRHKITKRGQNVTFRCDPISEHNRLYWYRQTLGQGPEFLTYFQNEAQLEKSRLLSDRFSAERPKGSFSTLEIQRTEQGDSAMYLCASSPVVGGDYEQYFGPGTRLTVT.